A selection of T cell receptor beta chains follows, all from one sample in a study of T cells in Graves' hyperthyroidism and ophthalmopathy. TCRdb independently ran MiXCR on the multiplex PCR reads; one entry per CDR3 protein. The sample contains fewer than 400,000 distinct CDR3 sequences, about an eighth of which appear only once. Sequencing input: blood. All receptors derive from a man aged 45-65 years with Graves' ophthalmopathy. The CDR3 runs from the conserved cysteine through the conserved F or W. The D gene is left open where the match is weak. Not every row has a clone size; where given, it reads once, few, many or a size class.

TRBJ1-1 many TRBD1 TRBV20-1 CSATRDSITEAFF TGCAGTGCCACCCGGGACAGTATCACTGAAGCTTTCTTT
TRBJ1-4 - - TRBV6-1 CASTLEGWEKLFF TGTGCCAGTACTTTGGAGGGATGGGAAAAACTGTTTTTT
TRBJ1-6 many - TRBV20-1 CSARGTVSNSPLHF TGCAGTGCTAGAGGGACAGTCTCTAATTCACCCCTCCACTTT
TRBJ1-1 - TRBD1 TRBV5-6 CASSTSGGQNTEAFF TGTGCCAGCAGTACGTCAGGGGGCCAGAACACTGAAGCTTTCTTT
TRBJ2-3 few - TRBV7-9 CASSPPGLGGTDTQYF TGTGCCAGCAGCCCCCCGGGCCTCGGGGGCACAGATACGCAGTATTTT
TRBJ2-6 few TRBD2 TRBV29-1 CSVEVLAGPGANVLTF TGCAGCGTTGAAGTTCTAGCGGGACCCGGGGCCAACGTCCTGACTTTC
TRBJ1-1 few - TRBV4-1 CASSQSLNTEAFF TGCGCCAGCAGCCAATCCCTGAACACTGAAGCTTTCTTT
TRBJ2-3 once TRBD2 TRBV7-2 CASSLGSGGTDTQYF TGTGCCAGCAGCTTAGGTAGCGGGGGCACAGATACGCAGTATTTT
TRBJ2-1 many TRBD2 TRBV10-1 CASRRTSGRPTYNEQFF TGCGCCAGCAGGCGGACTAGCGGGAGGCCGACCTACAATGAGCAGTTCTTC
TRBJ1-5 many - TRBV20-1 CSARVGNSNQPQHF TGCAGTGCTAGAGTAGGTAATAGCAATCAGCCCCAGCATTTT
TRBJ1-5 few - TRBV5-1 CASSSVGGGNQPQHF TGCGCCAGCAGCTCAGTGGGAGGGGGCAATCAGCCCCAGCATTTT
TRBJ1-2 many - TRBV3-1 CASSPIGGYGYTF TGTGCCAGCAGCCCTATCGGGGGCTACGGCTACACCTTC
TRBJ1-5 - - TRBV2 CASSESTGLTNQPQHF TGTGCCAGCAGTGAATCTACAGGGTTGACCAATCAGCCCCAGCATTTT
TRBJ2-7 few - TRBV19 CASSIAGSGSYEQYF TGTGCCAGTAGTATTGCTGGTAGCGGTTCCTACGAGCAGTACTTC
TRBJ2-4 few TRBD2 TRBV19 CASSITRGRRVNIQYF TGTGCCAGTAGTATAACTCGCGGGAGGCGTGTAAACATTCAGTACTTC
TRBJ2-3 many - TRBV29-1 CSVESRQRGTDTQYF TGCAGCGTTGAATCACGCCAACGTGGCACAGATACGCAGTATTTT
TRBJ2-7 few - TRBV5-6 CASSLSPADDEQYF TGTGCCAGCAGCTTGTCGCCCGCTGACGACGAGCAGTACTTC
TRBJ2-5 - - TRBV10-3 CAISDRLETQYF TGTGCCATCAGTGACAGGCTGGAGACCCAGTACTTC
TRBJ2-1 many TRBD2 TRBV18 CASSPPGTSGPREQFF TGTGCCAGCTCACCACCCGGGACTAGCGGGCCCAGGGAGCAGTTCTTC
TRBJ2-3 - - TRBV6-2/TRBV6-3 CASSSLPTAVNTDTQYF TGTGCCAGCAGTTCTCTCCCGACGGCGGTAAACACAGATACGCAGTATTTT
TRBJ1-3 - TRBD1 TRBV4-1 CASSHTPPPGTGASGNTIYF TGCGCCAGCAGCCACACTCCTCCCCCCGGGACAGGGGCTTCTGGAAACACCATATATTTT
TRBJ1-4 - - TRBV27 CASGTGTVYEKLFF TGTGCCAGCGGCACCGGGACGGTCTACGAAAAACTGTTTTTT
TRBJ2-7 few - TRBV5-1 CASSWDTSYEQYF TGCGCCAGCAGCTGGGACACCTCCTACGAGCAGTACTTC
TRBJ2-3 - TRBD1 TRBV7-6 CASSSGDRGRGDTQYF TGTGCCAGCAGTTCAGGGGACAGGGGGCGAGGAGATACGCAGTATTTT
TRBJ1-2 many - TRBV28 CASSFSMETVQGYTF TGTGCCAGCAGTTTCTCGATGGAGACAGTCCAAGGCTACACCTTC
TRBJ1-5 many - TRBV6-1 CASGGGYSNQPQHF TGTGCCAGCGGCGGCGGTTATAGCAATCAGCCCCAGCATTTT
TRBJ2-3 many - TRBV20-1 CSASPSGRTDTQYF TGCAGTGCTAGCCCATCGGGCCGTACAGATACGCAGTATTTT
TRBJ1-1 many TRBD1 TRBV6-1 CASSVGTGDTEAFF TGTGCCAGCAGTGTGGGGACAGGGGACACTGAAGCTTTCTTT
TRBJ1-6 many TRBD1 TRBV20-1 CSARARAGTDNSYNSPLHF TGCAGTGCTAGAGCCAGAGCCGGGACAGACAACTCCTATAATTCACCCCTCCACTTT
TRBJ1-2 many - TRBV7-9 CASSLSGLNGYTF TGTGCCAGCAGCTTATCAGGGCTAAATGGCTACACCTTC
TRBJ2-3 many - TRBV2 CASSEEDSTDTQYF TGTGCCAGCAGTGAAGAGGACAGCACAGATACGCAGTATTTT
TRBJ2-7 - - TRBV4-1 CASSQDPPRGIKDKQYF TGCGCCAGCAGCCAAGATCCCCCCCGGGGCATTAAGGACAAGCAGTACTTC
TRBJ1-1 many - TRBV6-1 CATHDGTPGTEAFF TGTGCCACCCATGACGGGACACCGGGCACTGAAGCTTTCTTT
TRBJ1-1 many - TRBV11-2 CASSLDRGKAFF TGTGCCAGCAGCTTAGATCGTGGAAAAGCTTTCTTT
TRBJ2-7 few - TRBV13 CASSLRGGGGEQYF TGTGCCAGCAGTCTTCGAGGGGGGGGAGGAGAGCAGTACTTC
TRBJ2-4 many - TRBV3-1 CASSLKGIQYF TGTGCCAGCAGCCTCAAAGGCATTCAGTACTTC
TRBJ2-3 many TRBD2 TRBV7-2 CASSLSSGSRNTQYF TGTGCCAGCAGCTTATCTAGCGGGAGCCGAAATACGCAGTATTTT
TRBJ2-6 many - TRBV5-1 CASSLGAGSRAGANVLTF TGCGCCAGCAGCTTGGGTGCGGGATCAAGGGCTGGGGCCAACGTCCTGACTTTC
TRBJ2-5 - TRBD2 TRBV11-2 CASSPMAAGGQETQYF TGTGCCAGCAGCCCGATGGCGGCGGGAGGCCAAGAGACCCAGTACTTC
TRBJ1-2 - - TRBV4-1 CASSQERKAADKYYGYTF TGCGCCAGCAGCCAAGAGAGGAAAGCGGCAGACAAATACTATGGCTACACCTTC
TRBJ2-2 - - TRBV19 CASNKQVNTGELFF TGTGCCAGTAATAAACAGGTGAACACCGGGGAGCTGTTTTTT
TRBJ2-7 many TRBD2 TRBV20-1 CSARDSGGSSYEQYF TGCAGTGCTAGAGATAGCGGGGGGAGCTCCTACGAGCAGTACTTC
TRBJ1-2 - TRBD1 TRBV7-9 CASSPHEDRVVNYGYTF TGTGCCAGCAGCCCCCACGAGGACAGGGTAGTTAACTATGGCTACACCTTC
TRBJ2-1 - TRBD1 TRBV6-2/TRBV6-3 CASSYLQGPSYNEQFF TGTGCCAGCAGTTACCTACAGGGGCCTTCCTACAATGAGCAGTTCTTC
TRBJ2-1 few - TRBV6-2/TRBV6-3 CASSYSHSSYNEQFF TGTGCCAGCAGTTACTCGCACAGCTCCTACAATGAGCAGTTCTTC
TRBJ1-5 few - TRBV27 CASSYQGSGNQPQHF TGTGCCAGCAGTTACCAGGGGAGTGGCAATCAGCCCCAGCATTTT
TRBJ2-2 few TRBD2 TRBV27 CASTGGSGELFF TGTGCCAGCACGGGGGGATCCGGGGAGCTGTTTTTT
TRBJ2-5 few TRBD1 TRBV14 CASAGQGARETQYF TGTGCCAGCGCAGGACAGGGGGCGAGGGAGACCCAGTACTTC
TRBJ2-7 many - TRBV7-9 CASSLVGSGPFHEQYF TGTGCCAGCAGCTTAGTCGGGTCAGGGCCTTTTCACGAGCAGTACTTC
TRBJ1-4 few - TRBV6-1 CASKWKYATNEKLFF TGTGCCAGCAAATGGAAGTATGCAACTAATGAAAAACTGTTTTTT
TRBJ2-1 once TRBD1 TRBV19 CASSNPGQGADEQFF TGTGCCAGTAGTAATCCCGGACAGGGGGCCGATGAGCAGTTCTTC
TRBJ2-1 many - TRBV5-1 CASRSSVGGVNEQFF TGCGCCAGCAGGTCATCCGTAGGGGGAGTCAATGAGCAGTTCTTC
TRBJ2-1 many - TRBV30 CAWSVKGGNEQFF TGTGCCTGGAGTGTGAAGGGCGGGAATGAGCAGTTCTTC
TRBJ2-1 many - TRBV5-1 CASSLGDTSYNEQFF TGCGCCAGCAGCTTGGGGGACACTTCCTACAATGAGCAGTTCTTC